Following are 10 T cell receptor beta chains from one sample sequenced in a study of blood T cell repertoires in COVID-19. This table comes from immunoSEQ multiplex PCR, and its TCRdb copy is limited to in-frame clones, with some not included. Of about 300,000 clones listed, around 90% are singletons. Sequenced input: PBMCs or T cells enriched from blood (not recorded which). These receptors originate from a man in his 60s who had recovered from COVID-19.

The V call is TRBV25-1, the J call TRBJ1-4, with a tentative D call TRBD1 (5 bases). The CDR3 has 16 residues. Trimming removed 2 bases at V and 5 bases at J, with 15 bases between. CDR1 and CDR2 (germline): MGHDK, SYGVNS. CDR3 protein: CASSEGLTAVNEKLFF. The CDR3 DNA follows: TGTGCCAGCAGTGAAGGGTTGACAGCCGTCAATGAAAAACTGTTTTTT.

The V gene is TRBV5-1, the J gene TRBJ2-7, with TRBD1 identical over 8 bases. The CDR3 covers 14 residues. Unmatched junction bases numbered 8, after V lost 3 bases and J lost 6 bases. Germline loops: CDR1 SGHRS, CDR2 YFSETQ. The CDR3 region is CASSSDRVSLEQYF. CDR3 DNA sequence: TGCGCCAGCAGCTCGGACAGGGTCAGCCTCGAGCAGTACTTC.

As to this clone: This CDR3 is also generated by other DNA sequences in the sample. The CDR3 spells CASSLSGYEQYF. The CDR3 nucleotides are TGTGCCAGCAGCTTAAGCGGTTACGAGCAGTACTTC. The chain employs TRBV7-2 and TRBJ2-7, with D perhaps TRBD2 (5 bases). Germline V gives CDR1 SGHTA, CDR2 FQGNSA. V was pared by 2 bases and J by 4 bases, with 6 bases between. There are 12 residues in the CDR3.

V gene TRBV18 combines with J gene TRBJ1-2; 8 positions agree with TRBD1. This CDR3 is 14 amino acids long. V was pared by 3 bases and J by 7 bases, with 7 bases of the junction left unmatched. Germline-derived CDR1 and CDR2 are KGHSH and LQKENI. This chain's CDR3 is CASSPATGEAGYTF. CDR3 DNA sequence: TGTGCCAGCTCACCGGCGACAGGGGAGGCTGGCTACACCTTC. The full variable domain, with the rest looked up from reference TRBV18 and TRBJ1-2, is NAGVMQNPRHLVRRRGQEARLRCSPMKGHSHVYWYRQLPEEGLKFMVYLQKENIIDESGMPKERFSAEFPKEGPSILRIQQVVRGDSAAYFCASSPATGEAGYTFGSGTRLTVV.

The rearrangement joins TRBV25-1 to TRBJ2-3; D gene ambiguous. Trimming shortened V by 8 bases and J by 4 bases, and 7 bases separated the two germline ends. The germline CDR1 and CDR2 sequences are MGHDK and SYGVNS. The CDR3 covers 11 residues. The CDR3 DNA reads as TGTGCCAGCTCTTTCGCAGATACGCAGTATTTT. This codes for CASSFADTQYF. Together with reference TRBV25-1 and TRBJ2-3, the CDR3 gives the full variable domain: EADIYQTPRYLVIGTGKKITLECSQTMGHDKMYWYQQDPGMELHLIHYSYGVNSTEKGDLSSESTVSRIRTEHFPLTLESARPSHTSQYLCASSFADTQYFGPGTRLTVL.

J is TRBJ1-6 and V is TRBV7-6, with a possible D match to TRBD1 (5 bases). The CDR3 is 14 residues long. Per the germline V gene, CDR1 is SGHVS and CDR2 is FNYEAQ. Trimming cost V 1 base and J 8 bases, with 9 bases left between them. CDR3 residues: CASSLGQGHSPLHF. For the CDR3, the DNA is TGTGCCAGCAGCTTAGGGCAGGGCCATTCACCCCTCCACTTT.

The CDR3 DNA is TGCGCCAGCAGTGAAGGACTAACGTCCGGGGAGCAGTACTTC. Residues: CASSEGLTSGEQYF. This rearrangement joins TRBV10-2 to TRBJ2-7; tentatively, D is TRBD2 (6 bases). V lost 3 bases to trimming and J lost 7 bases, with 16 bases between them. Germline CDR1 is WSHSY and CDR2 is SAAADI. This CDR3 spans 14 amino acids.

Only one count was recorded for this clone. The chain employs TRBV28 and TRBJ2-7; 7 positions agree with TRBD1. Germline CDR1 reads MDHEN; CDR2 reads SYDVKM. Germline trimming cut 4 bases from V and 3 bases from J; bases unmatched to any gene: 6. CDR3 length: 14 amino acids. CDR3 residues: CASSYGTDNYEQYF. In nucleotides, the CDR3 is TGTGCCAGCAGTTACGGGACAGACAACTACGAGCAGTACTTC. The whole variable domain, filled in from reference TRBV28 and TRBJ2-7, reads DVKVTQSSRYLVKRTGEKVFLECVQDMDHENMFWYRQDPGLGLRLIYFSYDVKMKEKGDIPEGYSVSREKKERFSLILESASTNQTSMYLCASSYGTDNYEQYFGPGTRLTVT.

This chain connects TRBV7-3 to TRBJ2-3; 11 bases line up with TRBD2. The length of the CDR3 is 16 residues. J was trimmed by 2 bases and V by 5 bases; bases with no gene match: 6. The germline V gene has CDR1 SGHTA and CDR2 FQGTGA. CDR3: CASSRIAGGNTDTQYF. The DNA for the CDR3 is TGTGCCAGCAGCCGGATAGCGGGAGGGAACACAGATACGCAGTATTTT.

This chain connects TRBV5-1 to TRBJ2-1; 9 positions agree with TRBD2. The V gene end was trimmed by 1 base and the J gene end by 6 bases; junction bases not matched to a gene: 5. The germline V gene encodes CDR1 SGHRS and CDR2 YFSETQ. This CDR3 has 15 amino acids. CDR3 protein: CASSLRLAGVNEQFF. DNA for the CDR3: TGCGCCAGCAGCTTGAGATTAGCGGGAGTCAATGAGCAGTTCTTC.